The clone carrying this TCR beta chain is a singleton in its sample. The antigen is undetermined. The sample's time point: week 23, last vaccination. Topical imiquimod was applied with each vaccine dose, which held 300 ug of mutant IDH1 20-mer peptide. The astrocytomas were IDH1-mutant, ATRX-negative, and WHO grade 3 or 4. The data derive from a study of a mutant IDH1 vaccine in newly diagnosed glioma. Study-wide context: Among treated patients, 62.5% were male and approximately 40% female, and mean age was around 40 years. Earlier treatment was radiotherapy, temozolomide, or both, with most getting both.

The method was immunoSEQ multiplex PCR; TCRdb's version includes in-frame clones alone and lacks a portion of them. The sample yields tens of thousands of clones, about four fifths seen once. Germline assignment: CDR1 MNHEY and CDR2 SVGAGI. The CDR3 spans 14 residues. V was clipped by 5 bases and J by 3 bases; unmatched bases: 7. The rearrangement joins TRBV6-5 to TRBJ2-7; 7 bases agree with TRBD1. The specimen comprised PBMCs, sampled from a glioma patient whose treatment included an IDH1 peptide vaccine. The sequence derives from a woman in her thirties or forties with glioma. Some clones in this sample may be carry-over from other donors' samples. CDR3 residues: CASSQGVRDYEQYF. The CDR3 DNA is TGTGCCAGCAGTCAGGGGGTGAGGGACTACGAGCAGTACTTC.